The 27 T cell receptor beta chains below come from one sample, sequenced in a study of tumor-infiltrating lymphocytes in primary liver carcinoma. A primer matching the constant region was used to make TCR beta cDNA from approximately 500 ng of total RNA. Libraries of TCR beta came from three nested multiplex PCR rounds with slightly modified ARM-PCR. With TRBV1-TRBV30 forward primers and a C-beta reverse primer, the first two PCR rounds were run for about 10 cycles each. MiXCR, applied by TCRdb to the multiplex PCR reads, yields one record per CDR3 protein. Altogether approximately 330,000 distinct CDR3 sequences are present, 65% being singletons, with the ten largest covering roughly 6.5%. Alongside blood RNA obtained from unsorted whole blood, germline DNA was also extracted. The sequenced sample consisted of peripheral blood. The receptors originated from a man aged 40-49 years with primary liver carcinoma and hepatitis B virus infection.

Comment on this clonotype: A clone one base away is much larger, so this may be a read error. This sequence joins TRBV10-3 and TRBJ2-1; 8 bases match TRBD2. CDR1 is ENHRY and CDR2 is SYGVKD in the germline V gene. With 4 bases clipped from V and 6 bases from J, the junction kept 8 bases outside the gene matches. This CDR3 spans 15 amino acids. CDR3 in amino acids: CAISGSSGLLNEQFF. The CDR3 DNA reads TGTGCCATCAGTGGATCTAGCGGGTTACTCAATGAGCAGTTCTTC.

This chain uses TRBV30 with TRBJ2-1; D call uncertain. Germline values: CDR1 GTSNPN, CDR2 SVGIG (reference sequence). There are 15 residues in the CDR3. V was clipped by 8 bases and J by 2 bases, with 19 bases between them. CDR3 sequence (DNA): TGTGCCGTCGCCTCAGGCTCTGGGGCCTACAATGAGCAGTTCTTC. Translated: CAVASGSGAYNEQFF.

As concerns this clonotype: The CDR3 ends on some other residue instead of the conserved phenylalanine or tryptophan, so this is likely a read error. This chain connects TRBV11-2 to TRBJ1-5; no definite D call. The V end lost 4 bases, the J end lost 10 bases, and 14 bases lay between the germline ends. The germline V gene encodes CDR1 SGHAT and CDR2 FQNNGV. CDR3 length: 13 residues. The CDR3 DNA follows: TGTGCCAGCAGCTGGAACAACGTGAATCCCCAGCATATT. Translating it yields CASSWNNVNPQHI.

This clonotype has a single count. The genes are TRBV6-6 and TRBJ2-6; TRBD1 or TRBD2 may be the D gene (6 bases each). CDR3 size: 18 residues. The V gene's germline CDR1 is MNHNY and CDR2 SVGAGI (reference sequence). Trimming removed 5 bases at V and 3 bases at J, with 20 bases between. CDR3 loop: CASSEIGGTGYGANVLTF. DNA of the CDR3: TGTGCCAGCAGTGAAATAGGGGGGACGGGTTATGGGGCCAACGTCCTGACTTTC.

In this sample, this clonotype turned up many times. The chain combines TRBV4-3 with TRBJ2-7, with a possible D match to TRBD2 (6 bases). V dropped 4 bases and J dropped 4 bases, with 17 bases sitting between them. The CDR3 spans 15 residues. Looked up from germline, CDR1 is LGHNA and CDR2 is YSLEER. The CDR3 here is CASSPLLGSGYEQYF. For the CDR3, the DNA is TGCGCCAGCAGCCCTCTTTTAGGTAGCGGATACGAGCAGTACTTC.

On this clonotype itself: Without the conserved terminal phenylalanine or tryptophan, this CDR3 likely stems from a read error. The chain combines TRBV6-6 with TRBJ2-7; D not certain. V was shortened by 2 bases and J by 6 bases, with 11 bases between the two germline ends. Germline CDR1 reads MNHNY; CDR2 reads SVGAGI (reference sequence). The CDR3 consists of 13 residues. This CDR3 reads CASSYLRAGEQYL. The DNA for the CDR3 is TGTGCCAGCAGTTACCTAAGAGCAGGCGAGCAGTACCTC.

The rearrangement links TRBV11-3 to TRBJ2-7; D unclear. This CDR3 is built from 15 residues. Germline lookup yields CDR1 SGHNT and CDR2 YENEEA. Trimming left V 5 bases short and J 3 bases short, with 17 bases between. CDR3 amino acids: CASSPGWATIYEQYF. Here the CDR3 DNA reads TGTGCCAGCAGCCCTGGCTGGGCTACAATCTACGAGCAGTACTTC.

This clonotype occurred many times. The chain carries TRBV6-2 or TRBV6-3 and TRBJ2-2, with D perhaps matching TRBD2 (5 bases). V shed 4 bases and J shed 7 bases, with 31 bases lying between them. From germline, CDR1 is MNHEY and CDR2 SVGEGT. CDR3 length: 20 residues. In DNA form, the CDR3 reads TGTGCCAGCAGTTGGACTCCGGGCGCGGCTAGAGGGTTGTCTGGCGGGGAGCTGTTTTTT. Translated, it gives CASSWTPGAARGLSGGELFF.

A note on this clonotype: The germline gene is not matched at one end of the junction; a read error may be the cause. The chain uses TRBV11-2 and TRBJ2-2; D is perhaps TRBD2 (5 bases). Germline loops: CDR1 SGHAT, CDR2 FQNNGV. The CDR3 is 16 residues long. The CDR3 region is CASTPPHLRLTGELFF. The CDR3 bases are TGTGCCAGTACCCCACCTCACCTAAGGTTGACCGGGGAGCTATTTTTT. Variable domain in full (rest from reference TRBV11-2 and TRBJ2-2): EAGVAQSPRYKIIEKRQSVAFWCNPISGHATLYWYQQILGQGPKLLIQFQNNGVVDDSQLPKDRFSAERLKGVDSTLKIQPAKLEDSAVYLCASTPPHLRLTGELFFGEGSRLTVL.

There are a few counts of this clonotype. CDR3: CASSARGPTNYGYTF. The CDR3 DNA sequence: TGTGCCAGCAGCGCACGGGGACCGACTAACTATGGCTACACCTTC. The chain links TRBV5-4 to TRBJ1-2; D possibly corresponds to TRBD1 (5 bases). The CDR3 is 15 residues long. Trimming stripped 4 bases from V and 0 bases from J, with 13 bases between. Germline assignment: CDR1 SGHNT and CDR2 YYREEE (reference sequence).

This clonotype was recorded a few times. The chain employs TRBV4-1 and TRBJ1-5, with TRBD1 as a possible D gene (5 bases). This CDR3 spans 18 amino acids. CDR1 is MGHRA, CDR2 YSYEKL, per germline. Trimming took 2 bases from V and 3 from J, leaving 20 bases between them. The CDR3 bases are TGCGCCAGCAGCCAACAAAGGGACGGAGCCTTTCCCAATCAGCCCCAGCATTTT. Protein product: CASSQQRDGAFPNQPQHF.

The rearrangement joins TRBV6-7 to TRBJ2-1, with TRBD2 matching over 15 bases. TRBV6-7 is an ORF, and what it does is uncertain. With V trimmed by 7 bases and J by 0 bases, 19 bases remained unmatched. The length of the CDR3 is 22 residues. CDR3: CASTTLRETGLAGGGSYNEQFF. The CDR3 DNA is TGTGCCAGCACCACGTTACGGGAAACGGGACTAGCGGGAGGTGGCTCCTACAATGAGCAGTTCTTC.

The chain is built from TRBV19 and TRBJ2-7; D is undetermined. This CDR3 contains 14 residues. Germline V gene sequence: CDR1 LNHDA, CDR2 SQIVND (reference sequence). V lost 2 bases, J lost 0 bases, and 8 bases lay in between. CDR3 region: CASSISRGSYEQYF. The CDR3 DNA reads as TGTGCCAGTAGTATATCAAGAGGCTCCTACGAGCAGTACTTC.

The chain has TRBV28 and TRBJ1-2; D ambiguous. Germline V gene sequence: CDR1 MDHEN, CDR2 SYDVKM. The CDR3 is 13 residues long. Trimming pared 6 bases from V and 2 bases from J, leaving 10 bases between. The CDR3 coding sequence is TGTGCCAGCAGGCCCTCAGAAAACTATGGCTACACCTTC. Translated, it gives CASRPSENYGYTF.

About this clonotype itself: Here the CDR3 omits its conserved ending phenylalanine or tryptophan, so a read error is the likely source. The chain combines TRBV4-2 with TRBJ2-7; 12 positions agree with TRBD2. The CDR3 runs 17 residues. The V gene's germline CDR1 is LGHNA and CDR2 YNFKEQ. CDR3 residues: CAGSPRRTSGKVREQYL. The DNA for the CDR3 is TGTGCCGGCAGCCCCCGCCGGACTAGCGGGAAAGTGAGGGAGCAGTACTTA.

This clonotype was picked up one time. This clone may be a read error of a much larger clone one base away. The V and J genes are TRBV12-3 or TRBV12-4 and TRBJ2-1, with 9 bases identical to TRBD1. The CDR3 contains 17 residues. The CDR3 nucleotides are TGTGCCTGCAGCCTTTTGGGTGGGGGACAGGGAGACAATGAGCAGTTCTTC. It yields the protein CACSLLGGGQGDNEQFF.

With regard to this clonotype: A much more abundant neighbour one base away suggests this may be a read error. V is TRBV6-1 and J is TRBJ1-5; 8 positions match TRBD1. Germline lookup yields CDR1 MNHNS and CDR2 SASEGT. The CDR3 runs 15 residues. CDR3 amino acids: CASTEAVQGGQTQHF. The CDR3 nucleotides read TGTGCCAGCACCGAAGCGGTACAGGGGGGTCAGACCCAGCATTTT.

Concerning this clonotype: This could be a read error, since a much larger clone is one nucleotide away. The chain is built from TRBV29-1 and TRBJ1-1; D is unresolved. The CDR3 is 12 residues long. CDR1 SQVTM and CDR2 ANQGSEA come from the germline V gene. Here the CDR3 DNA reads TGCAGCGTTGAAACGGATTTAACTGAAGCTTACTTT. Translating it yields CSVETDLTEAYF.

This clonotype has at least ten counts. J is TRBJ2-6 and V is TRBV12-3 or TRBV12-4; D is undetermined. This CDR3 is 15 amino acids long. The V end was cut by 3 bases, the J end by 0 bases, with 6 bases between. DNA of the CDR3: TGTGCCAGCAGTTTGGACGGCTCTGGGGCCAACGTCCTGACTTTC. Amino acid sequence: CASSLDGSGANVLTF.

The gene calls are TRBV5-1 and TRBJ1-2; D unresolved. Germline assignment: CDR1 SGHRS and CDR2 YFSETQ. The CDR3 is 15 residues long. Trimming left V 2 bases short and J 5 bases short, with 16 bases between. The CDR3 region is CASSFAGFAEYGYTF. CDR3 DNA sequence: TGCGCCAGCAGCTTTGCAGGTTTCGCTGAGTATGGCTACACCTTC.

This clonotype came up many times. This chain uses TRBV11-2 with TRBJ1-1; no reliable D call. CDR1 is SGHAT and CDR2 is FQNNGV in the germline V gene. This CDR3 spans 13 amino acids. With 1 base removed from V and 0 bases from J, the gap between germline ends came to 3 bases. In DNA form, the CDR3 reads TGTGCCAGCAGCTTAGTGGTGAACACTGAAGCTTTCTTT. Translated: CASSLVVNTEAFF. The variable domain in full, with the rest retrieved from reference TRBV11-2 and TRBJ1-1, is EAGVAQSPRYKIIEKRQSVAFWCNPISGHATLYWYQQILGQGPKLLIQFQNNGVVDDSQLPKDRFSAERLKGVDSTLKIQPAKLEDSAVYLCASSLVVNTEAFFGQGTRLTVV.

This clonotype was detected a few times. Possible read error: a much larger clone is one base away. CDR3 DNA sequence: TGCGTCAGCAGCCCGGGGACCACTCTTAATGAAAAACTGTTTTTT. This sequence encodes CVSSPGTTLNEKLFF. The chain has TRBV4-1 and TRBJ1-4; D is perhaps TRBD1 (5 bases). This CDR3 has 15 residues. The V gene's germline CDR1 is MGHRA and CDR2 YSYEKL.

V and J are TRBV10-3 and TRBJ2-1; D may correspond to TRBD1 or TRBD2 (5 bases each). The CDR3 contains 11 residues. V gave up 7 bases and J gave up 14 bases, with 15 bases separating them. Per the germline V gene, CDR1 is ENHRY and CDR2 is SYGVKD. The CDR3 protein is CAINDGTLEFF. The CDR3, as DNA: TGTGCCATCAATGACGGGACCCTCGAGTTCTTC.

Worth noting for this clonotype: Given a much more abundant clone one base away, this may be a read error. The gene calls are TRBV29-1 and TRBJ1-3, with 8 bases lining up with TRBD1. CDR1 and CDR2 (germline): SQVTM, ANQGSEA. The CDR3 extends over 13 amino acids. CDR3 nucleotide sequence: TGCAGCGTCCAGACAGGGGTTGGAAACGCCATATATTTT. Protein sequence: CSVQTGVGNAIYF.

This clonotype has ten or more counts. The rearrangement links TRBV6-1 to TRBJ2-3; 8 positions match TRBD1. The CDR3 length is 13 residues. Germline trimming cut 6 bases from V and 3 bases from J; bases unmatched to any gene: 2. Germline V gene data show CDR1 as MNHNS and CDR2 as SASEGT. DNA for the CDR3: TGTGCCAGCAGCAGGGGGCTAACAGATACGCAGTATTTT. Translating gives CASSRGLTDTQYF.

In this sample, this clonotype turned up a few times. With a much larger clone just one base away, this may be a read error. This chain connects TRBV5-5 to TRBJ2-3; 8 bases align to TRBD1. CDR3 length: 14 amino acids. The germline CDR1 and CDR2 sequences are SGHKS and YYEKEE (reference sequence). The DNA for the CDR3 is TGTACCAGCAGCCCCGGACAGGGACGAGATACGCAGTATTTT. Protein product: CTSSPGQGRDTQYF.

V gene TRBV28 combines with J gene TRBJ2-1, with D possibly being TRBD2 (5 bases). The CDR3 has 13 amino acids. Per the germline V gene, CDR1 is MDHEN and CDR2 is SYDVKM. V was trimmed by 3 bases and J by 12 bases, leaving 15 bases between them. This chain's CDR3 is CASSFISEGGQFF. For the CDR3, the DNA is TGTGCCAGCAGTTTTATCTCAGAGGGTGGGCAGTTCTTC.